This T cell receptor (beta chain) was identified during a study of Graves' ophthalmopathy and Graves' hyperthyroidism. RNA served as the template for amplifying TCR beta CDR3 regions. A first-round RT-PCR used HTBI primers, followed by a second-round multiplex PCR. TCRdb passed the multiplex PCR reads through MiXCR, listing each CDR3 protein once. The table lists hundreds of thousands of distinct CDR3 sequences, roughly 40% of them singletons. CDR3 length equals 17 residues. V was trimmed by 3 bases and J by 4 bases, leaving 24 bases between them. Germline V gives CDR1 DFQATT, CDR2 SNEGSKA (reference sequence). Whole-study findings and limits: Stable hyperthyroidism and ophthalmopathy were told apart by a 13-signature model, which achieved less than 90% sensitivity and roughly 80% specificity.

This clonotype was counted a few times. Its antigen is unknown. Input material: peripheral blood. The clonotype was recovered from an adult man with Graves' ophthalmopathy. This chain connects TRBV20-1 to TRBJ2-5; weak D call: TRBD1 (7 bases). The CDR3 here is CSARSGLKGALRETQYF. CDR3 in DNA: TGCAGTGCTAGGTCAGGACTAAAGGGGGCGCTTCGAGAGACCCAGTACTTC.